One TCR beta chain is described in this entry. The source of the sample is a study of cytomegalovirus exposure and HLA in healthy donors. V was shortened by 8 bases and J by 5 bases, with 16 bases between the two germline ends. The CDR3 loop spans 14 amino acids. The V gene's germline CDR1 is MDHEN and CDR2 SYDVKM. The PCR employed 60 Vbeta primers together with 13 Jbeta primers. The assay was immunoSEQ multiplex PCR, and TCRdb's table has in-frame clones only and misses some. Here the sample spans around 130,000 clones, approximately 80% being singletons. Specimen: PBMCs. The chain links TRBV28 to TRBJ2-4, with TRBD2 as a possible D gene (5 bases). This TCR derives from a woman aged 40-49 years in good health and CMV-seronegative. CDR3 in amino acids: CASVGVGYENIQYF. The CDR3 coding sequence is TGTGCCAGCGTGGGAGTTGGATACGAAAACATTCAGTACTTC.